This record looks at one T cell receptor beta chain sequence and its context. Original processing notes: The assay estimated nucleated cells by amplifying reference gene primers. Here immunoSEQ multiplex PCR was the method, and the copy in TCRdb shows in-frame clones only, minus some. V and J calls plus clone size are reproduced from that table; the DNA served to infer D and trimming. The table records some 150,000 clones, almost 80% of them present only once. The record originates from a study of blood T cell repertoires in COVID-19. Overall study context: Sites across the United States, Italy and Spain contributed samples from acute and convalescent COVID-19. Sources were T cells, B-cell-depleted T cells, or PBMCs; the material itself was cDNA or gDNA.

Sequencing used peripheral blood. The source is a man in his fifties or sixties with active or convalescent COVID-19.

CDR3 sequence: CARRRLAASYEQYF. Written as DNA, the CDR3 is TGTGCCAGGCGTAGACTAGCGGCCTCCTACGAGCAGTACTTC. The V and J genes are TRBV2 and TRBJ2-7; 9 bases are a match to TRBD2. The germline CDR1 and CDR2 sequences are SNHLY and FYNNEI. V was clipped by 9 bases and J by 0 bases; unmatched bases: 6. CDR3 length: 14 amino acids.